These 9 T cell receptor beta chains came from one sample sequenced in a study of PD-L1 blockade in urothelial cancer. Sequenced by immunoSEQ multiplex PCR; TCRdb stores in-frame clones only, minus some. The data contain about 70,000 clones, around 84% of them singletons. Source: PBMCs, taken around atezolizumab (anti-PD-L1) treatment. Receptors were obtained from a man in his 70s with urothelial cancer.

The chain joins TRBV5-1 to TRBJ2-3; 14 bases map to TRBD2. This CDR3 has 19 residues. The J segment lost 0 bases and the V segment lost 4 bases, leaving 10 bases of the junction unmatched. From germline, CDR1 is SGHRS and CDR2 YFSETQ. The CDR3 loop reads CASSLIRLAGGKSTDTQYF. The CDR3 bases are TGCGCCAGCAGCCTAATTAGACTAGCGGGAGGGAAAAGCACAGATACGCAGTATTTT. The full variable domain, completed using reference TRBV5-1 and TRBJ2-3, is KAGVTQTPRYLIKTRGQQVTLSCSPISGHRSVSWYQQTPGQGLQFLFEYFSETQRNKGNFPGRFSGRQFSNSRSEMNVSTLELGDSALYLCASSLIRLAGGKSTDTQYFGPGTRLTVL.

The CDR3 is CASSFLSGRRKGDEQFF. CDR3 DNA: TGTGCCAGCAGTTTTTTGTCGGGAAGGCGGAAGGGTGATGAGCAGTTCTTC. V gene TRBV27 combines with J gene TRBJ2-1; a weak D match, TRBD2 (5 bases). CDR1 and CDR2 from the germline V gene are MNHEY and SMNVEV (reference sequence). The ends were cut back, 3 bases at V and 8 bases at J, with 23 bases in the middle. CDR3 length: 17 amino acids.

The V and J genes are TRBV7-9 and TRBJ2-3, with TRBD2 matching over 10 bases. This CDR3 is 15 amino acids long. V trimming: 4 bases; J trimming: 2 bases; junction bases outside the gene matches: 3. Germline-derived CDR1 and CDR2 are SEHNR and FQNEAQ (reference sequence). This CDR3 reads CASSSGLADTDTQYF. CDR3 coding DNA: TGTGCCAGCAGCTCAGGACTAGCGGACACAGATACGCAGTATTTT.

The V and J genes are TRBV29-1 and TRBJ2-7; weak D call: TRBD1 (6 bases). The CDR3 runs 12 residues. Trimming removed 6 bases from V and 4 bases from J, with 13 bases in between. The germline V gene encodes CDR1 SQVTM and CDR2 ANQGSEA. The CDR3 loop reads CSVMTGAYEQYF. CDR3 nucleotides: TGCAGCGTCATGACAGGAGCATACGAGCAGTACTTC.

This chain connects TRBV5-1 to TRBJ1-2; 8 bases are shared with TRBD1. Germline V gives CDR1 SGHRS, CDR2 YFSETQ. This CDR3 has 16 residues. V trimming: 3 bases; J trimming: 0 bases; junction bases outside the gene matches: 7. CDR3 bases: TGCGCCAGCAGCTACGGACAGGGCAGGTCTAACTATGGCTACACCTTC. Encoded protein: CASSYGQGRSNYGYTF.

This rearrangement joins TRBV27 to TRBJ2-1; maybe TRBD2 (6 bases). The CDR3 length is 17 residues. Germline loops: CDR1 MNHEY, CDR2 SMNVEV (reference sequence). Trimming removed 5 bases at V and 3 bases at J, with 20 bases between. The CDR3 protein is CASSHDKGAGNYNEQFF. DNA of the CDR3: TGTGCCAGCAGTCACGACAAGGGCGCGGGAAACTACAATGAGCAGTTCTTC.

The rearrangement uses TRBV6-5 and TRBJ2-1; 7 bases line up with TRBD2. V trimming: 0 bases; J trimming: 8 bases; junction bases outside the gene matches: 10. The V gene's germline CDR1 is MNHEY and CDR2 SVGAGI. The CDR3 runs 16 residues. CDR3 sequence reads: CASSYSMGGSPYEQFF. DNA for the CDR3: TGTGCCAGCAGTTACTCGATGGGCGGGAGCCCTTATGAGCAGTTCTTC.

The chain recombines TRBV19 with TRBJ2-6, with D possibly TRBD1 on 6 matching bases. The CDR3 loop spans 17 amino acids. V lost 2 bases to trimming and J lost 3 bases, with 14 bases between them. Germline V gene sequence: CDR1 LNHDA, CDR2 SQIVND (reference sequence). CDR3 in DNA: TGTGCCAGTAGTATATTTGGGCAGGGGCTTGGGGCCAACGTCCTGACTTTC. Its protein is CASSIFGQGLGANVLTF.

The chain carries TRBV29-1 and TRBJ2-5; 8 bases map to TRBD1. The CDR3 has 15 residues. The V and J ends lost 4 bases and 5 bases, in that order; junction bases with no gene match: 12. Germline CDR1 SQVTM, CDR2 ANQGSEA. As DNA, the CDR3 is TGCAGCGTTGTCCCCCTGGACAGGGTCCGGGAGACCCAGTACTTC. Translating it yields CSVVPLDRVRETQYF. The full variable domain, completed using reference TRBV29-1 and TRBJ2-5, is SAVISQKPSRDICQRGTSLTIQCQVDSQVTMMFWYRQQPGQSLTLIATANQGSEATYESGFVIDKFPISRPNLTFSTLTVSNMSPEDSSIYLCSVVPLDRVRETQYFGPGTRLLVL.